These 19 T cell receptor beta chains originate from one sample sequenced in a study of post-analysis software for immune sequencing data (dated by TCRdb to the mid-2010s). These receptors' antigens are unknown. The library was produced with PCR. Reads for this sample came from an Illumina HiSeq 2500. Unique molecular identifiers were incorporated into TCR beta cDNA libraries to reduce PCR and sequencing biases. TCRdb trimmed the raw reads at Q25, called clones with MiXCR and kept productive beta chains. Identical CDR3 protein sequences are pooled into one entry, listed with their most common genes and DNA. The sample table shows about 430,000 distinct CDR3 sequences, and 39% are seen once. The ten largest clonotypes hold approximately 7.7% of the sample. Broad study findings and their caveats: Significantly higher frequencies in patients than in controls were found for roughly 5 TRBV segments, including TRBV5-6, TRBV5-1 and TRBV20-1.

The sequenced sample was blood. The source is a girl aged 2 to 9 with multiple sclerosis.

J is TRBJ2-1 and V is TRBV6-2 or TRBV6-3; 9 bases align to TRBD2. Trimming took 4 bases from V and 7 from J; bases not matched to a gene: 8. CDR1 and CDR2 from the germline V gene are MNHEY and SVGEGT. The CDR3 is 15 amino acids. The DNA for the CDR3 is TGTGCCAGCAGTTTAGCGGGAGAAATAAATAATGAGCAGTTCTTC. It encodes CASSLAGEINNEQFF.

The V and J genes are TRBV29-1 and TRBJ2-7; TRBD1 or TRBD2 may be the D gene (5 bases each). V lost 4 bases to trimming and J lost 4 bases, with 17 bases between them. CDR1 is SQVTM, CDR2 ANQGSEA, per germline. This CDR3 region has 14 residues. CDR3 protein: CSVAGQGVIYEQYF. The CDR3 DNA reads TGCAGCGTTGCTGGGCAGGGAGTTATTTACGAGCAGTACTTC.

The genes are TRBV29-1 and TRBJ2-3; D uncertain. CDR3 length equals 12 residues. V lost 5 bases, J lost 6 bases, and 12 bases lay in between. Germline loops: CDR1 SQVTM, CDR2 ANQGSEA. CDR3 bases: TGCAGCGTTTGCGAGAGTACGGATACGCAGTATTTT. Translating it yields CSVCESTDTQYF.

The CDR3 coding sequence is TGTGCCAGCAGCACCAGTGGGGGGGCCTCCGCGGAGACCCAGTACTTC. Its protein is CASSTSGGASAETQYF. The J gene is TRBJ2-7, the V gene TRBV9; possibly TRBD2 for D (7 bases). Gene TRBJ2-5 matches the end of the DNA better, so the J call may be wrong. The CDR3 is 16 residues long. Germline CDR1 SGDLS, CDR2 YYNGEE.

CDR3 nucleotides: TGTGCCAGCAGCTTGTACTCCCTTGGACCAACCTACAATGAGCAGTTCTTC. This encodes CASSLYSLGPTYNEQFF. The chain links TRBV5-6 to TRBJ2-1; no reliable D call. The CDR3 has 17 residues. Germline lookup yields CDR1 SGHDT and CDR2 YYEEEE. V gave up 1 base and J gave up 2 bases, with 16 bases separating them.

The chain carries TRBV7-2 and TRBJ2-7, with 7 bases identical to TRBD1. The V segment lost 4 bases and the J segment 2 bases; nucleotides outside the gene matches: 5. The CDR3 contains 14 residues. Germline V gene lookup returns CDR1 SGHTA and CDR2 FQGNSA. The CDR3 here is CASSSGTAPYEQYF. CDR3 DNA sequence: TGTGCCAGCAGCTCAGGGACAGCCCCCTACGAGCAGTACTTC.

This clonotype was observed a handful of times. This chain joins TRBV10-2 and TRBJ1-1; no firm D call. V was pared by 10 bases and J by 1 base, with 19 bases between. The CDR3 runs 15 residues. In germline, CDR1 is WSHSY, CDR2 SAAADI. The CDR3 DNA sequence: TGCGCCACCCTATCAGGACTGCTAGGGAACACTGAAGCTTTCTTT. This gives the protein CATLSGLLGNTEAFF.

The rearrangement joins TRBV28 to TRBJ2-7; D unresolved. CDR1 is MDHEN, CDR2 SYDVKM, per germline. CDR3 size: 16 residues. Trimming pared 7 bases from V and 2 bases from J, leaving 21 bases between. CDR3 in DNA: TGTGCCAGCACCCTTCAGGACGCCTTTGGGGCCTACGAGCAGTACTTC. Its protein product is CASTLQDAFGAYEQYF.

This chain links TRBV5-1 with TRBJ2-7; TRBD2 might be the D (5 bases). V was clipped by 2 bases and J by 0 bases, with 9 bases between them. Germline lookup yields CDR1 SGHRS and CDR2 YFSETQ. This CDR3 is built from 14 residues. The CDR3 sequence: CASSLVGNSYEQYF. In DNA, the CDR3 is TGCGCCAGCAGCTTAGTCGGGAACTCCTACGAGCAGTACTTC.

This clonotype was picked up a small number of times. The chain couples TRBV20-1 to TRBJ2-5; TRBD2 matches 8 bases. The J call is uncertain, as TRBJ2-7 better fits the DNA end. CDR3 length equals 15 residues. Germline V gives CDR1 DFQATT, CDR2 SNEGSKA (reference sequence). The CDR3 DNA reads TGCAGTGCTACCCGGGAGGGAGGATGGAATGGCGAGCAGTACTTC. Protein sequence: CSATREGGWNGEQYF.

This chain links TRBV24-1 with TRBJ2-5; no firm D call. V was shortened by 6 bases and J by 5 bases, with 15 bases between the two germline ends. Germline loops: CDR1 KGHDR, CDR2 SFDVKD. The CDR3 sequence is 14 residues long. Here the CDR3 DNA reads TGTGCCACCAGTTCTGCCCAGAGTTGGGAGACCCAGTACTTC. Amino acids: CATSSAQSWETQYF.

This clonotype was detected only a few times. This chain connects TRBV7-9 to TRBJ2-4; D uncertain. The end of the DNA is better explained by TRBJ2-5, so the J call may be wrong. Germline-derived CDR1 and CDR2 are SEHNR and FQNEAQ (reference sequence). CDR3 length equals 15 residues. The CDR3 DNA is TGTGCCAGCAGCTTAGCGGTGGGCCTTGAGGAGACCCAGTACTTC. It encodes CASSLAVGLEETQYF.

The sample holds many counts of this clonotype. J is TRBJ2-1 and V is TRBV12-3 or TRBV12-4; D gene ambiguous. V shed 3 bases and J shed 0 bases, with 3 bases lying between them. CDR3 length equals 13 residues. The CDR3 loop is CASSFDSYNEQFF. The CDR3 DNA follows: TGTGCCAGCAGTTTCGACTCCTACAATGAGCAGTTCTTC.

The sample holds a few counts of this clonotype. The chain recombines TRBV28 with TRBJ2-5, with 11 bases lining up with TRBD2. J gave up 5 bases and V 2 bases, and 13 bases lay outside the gene matches. Germline-derived CDR1 and CDR2 are MDHEN and SYDVKM. This CDR3 spans 18 amino acids. The DNA of the CDR3 is TGTGCCAGCAGTTTAGGTAGCGGGGGGGCCAACACCCACGAGACCCAGTACTTC. Its translation is CASSLGSGGANTHETQYF.

The V and J genes are TRBV3-1 and TRBJ1-1, with D possibly TRBD1 on 6 matching bases. Germline V gene sequence: CDR1 LGHDT, CDR2 YNNKEL (reference sequence). The length of the CDR3 is 14 residues. Trimming took off 4 bases at V and 3 bases at J, with 12 bases between the two ends. The CDR3 protein is CASSRQGSDTEAFF. CDR3 coding DNA: TGTGCCAGCAGCCGGCAGGGGTCTGACACTGAAGCTTTCTTT.

CDR3 nucleotides: TGCGCCAGCAGCTTTTCGGACAGGGACGCCTATGGCTACACCTTC. Translated: CASSFSDRDAYGYTF. The chain joins TRBV5-1 to TRBJ1-2, with 8 bases matching TRBD1. Germline values: CDR1 SGHRS, CDR2 YFSETQ. V gave up 2 bases and J gave up 4 bases; unmatched junction bases: 7. The CDR3 loop spans 15 amino acids. The full variable domain, rest sourced from reference TRBV5-1 and TRBJ1-2, is KAGVTQTPRYLIKTRGQQVTLSCSPISGHRSVSWYQQTPGQGLQFLFEYFSETQRNKGNFPGRFSGRQFSNSRSEMNVSTLELGDSALYLCASSFSDRDAYGYTFGSGTRLTVV.

This clonotype came up a few times. The chain is built from TRBV2 and TRBJ1-5; weak D call: TRBD1 (5 bases). V was clipped by 6 bases and J by 6 bases, with 12 bases between them. The CDR3 totals 13 residues. Per the germline V gene, CDR1 is SNHLY and CDR2 is FYNNEI. The CDR3 sequence is CASRRGFLQPQHF. CDR3 nucleotide sequence: TGTGCCAGCAGGCGGGGGTTTCTTCAGCCCCAGCATTTT.

The genes are TRBV7-9 and TRBJ1-2; possible D gene TRBD1, 6 bases. The CDR3 loop spans 12 amino acids. The germline V and J ends were trimmed by 4 bases and 12 bases, with 15 bases remaining between them. Looked up from germline, CDR1 is SEHNR and CDR2 is FQNEAQ (reference sequence). The DNA for the CDR3 is TGTGCCAGCAGCTATTCACAGGGTTGGGACACCTTC. This encodes CASSYSQGWDTF. Filled out from reference TRBV7-9 and TRBJ1-2, the complete variable domain reads DTGVSQNPRHKITKRGQNVTFRCDPISEHNRLYWYRQTLGQGPEFLTYFQNEAQLEKSRLLSDRFSAERPKGSFSTLEIQRTEQGDSAMYLCASSYSQGWDTFGSGTRLTVV.

As regards this clonotype: One end of the junction fails to match germline, which may point to a read error. This sequence joins TRBV13 and TRBJ2-5; either TRBD1 or TRBD2 may supply D (5 bases each). The length of the CDR3 is 14 residues. CDR1 and CDR2 (germline): PRHDT, FYEKMQ (reference sequence). CDR3 residues: CANSSRDPRMTQYF. The CDR3, as DNA: TGTGCCAACAGCTCCCGGGACCCTCGGATGACCCAGTACTTC.